This T cell receptor beta chain was profiled in a study of pediatric ulcerative colitis. Rectal tissue came from one to two pinch biopsies taken at colonoscopy. V shed 1 base, J shed 4 bases, and the junction held 7 bases outside the gene matches. The CDR3 runs 16 residues. Germline V CDR1 and CDR2: LGHNA, YSLEER. Clones were sequenced by immunoSEQ multiplex PCR, and TCRdb holds only the in-frame ones, with some missing. Of around 20,000 clones listed, nearly 75% are singletons. J is TRBJ2-1 and V is TRBV4-3; 7 positions match TRBD1. The receptor was derived from a boy between 10 and 17 years old with moderate ulcerative colitis. Sequencing was performed on gut tissue. Written as DNA, the CDR3 is TGCGCCAGCAGCCAAGTGGCAGGGGGTGGTTACAATGAGCAGTTCTTC. Encoded protein: CASSQVAGGGYNEQFF.